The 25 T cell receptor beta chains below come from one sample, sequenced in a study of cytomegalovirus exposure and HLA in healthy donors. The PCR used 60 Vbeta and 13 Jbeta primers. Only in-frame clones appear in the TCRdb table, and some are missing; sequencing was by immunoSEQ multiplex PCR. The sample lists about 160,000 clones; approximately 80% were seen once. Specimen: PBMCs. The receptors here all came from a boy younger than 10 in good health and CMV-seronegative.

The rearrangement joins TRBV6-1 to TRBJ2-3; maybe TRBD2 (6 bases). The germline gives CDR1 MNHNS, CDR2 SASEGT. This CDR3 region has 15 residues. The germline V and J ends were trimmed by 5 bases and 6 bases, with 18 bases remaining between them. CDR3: CASSPGASGGDTQYF. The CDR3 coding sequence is TGTGCCAGCAGTCCCGGGGCCAGTGGGGGGGATACGCAGTATTTT.

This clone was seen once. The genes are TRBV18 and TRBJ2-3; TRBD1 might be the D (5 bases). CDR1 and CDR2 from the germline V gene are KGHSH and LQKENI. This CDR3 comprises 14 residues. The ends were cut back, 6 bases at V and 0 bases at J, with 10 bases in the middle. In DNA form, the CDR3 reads TGTGCCAGCTCGCAAGACAGAAGCACAGATACGCAGTATTTT. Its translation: CASSQDRSTDTQYF.

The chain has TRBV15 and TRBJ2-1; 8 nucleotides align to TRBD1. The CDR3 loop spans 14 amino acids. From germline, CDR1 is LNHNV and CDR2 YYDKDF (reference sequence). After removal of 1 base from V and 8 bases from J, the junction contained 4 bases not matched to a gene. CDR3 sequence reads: CATSRGTGLDEQFF. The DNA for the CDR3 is TGTGCCACCAGCAGAGGGACAGGGTTGGATGAGCAGTTCTTC.

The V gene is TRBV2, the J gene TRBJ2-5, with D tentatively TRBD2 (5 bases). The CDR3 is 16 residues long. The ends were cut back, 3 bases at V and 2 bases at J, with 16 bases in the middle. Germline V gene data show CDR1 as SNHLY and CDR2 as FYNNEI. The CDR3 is CASSDSGLERQETQYF. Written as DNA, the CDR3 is TGTGCCAGCAGTGACTCAGGACTTGAACGTCAAGAGACCCAGTACTTC.

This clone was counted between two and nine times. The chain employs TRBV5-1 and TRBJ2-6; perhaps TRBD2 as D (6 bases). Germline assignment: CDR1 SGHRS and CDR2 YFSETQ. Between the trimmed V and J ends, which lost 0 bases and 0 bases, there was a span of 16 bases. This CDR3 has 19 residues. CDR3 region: CASSLAWPGEYSGANVLTF. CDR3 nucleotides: TGCGCCAGCAGCTTGGCCTGGCCGGGGGAGTACTCTGGGGCCAACGTCCTGACTTTC. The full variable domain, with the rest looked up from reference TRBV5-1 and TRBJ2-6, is KAGVTQTPRYLIKTRGQQVTLSCSPISGHRSVSWYQQTPGQGLQFLFEYFSETQRNKGNFPGRFSGRQFSNSRSEMNVSTLELGDSALYLCASSLAWPGEYSGANVLTFGAGSRLTVL.

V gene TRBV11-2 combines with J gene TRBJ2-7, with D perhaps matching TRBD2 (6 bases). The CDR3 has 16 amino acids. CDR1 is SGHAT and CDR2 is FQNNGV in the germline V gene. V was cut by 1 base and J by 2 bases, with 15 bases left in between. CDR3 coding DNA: TGTGCCAGCAGCTTAGTTTTCTCGCGGGGACCCTACGAGCAGTACTTC. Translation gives CASSLVFSRGPYEQYF.

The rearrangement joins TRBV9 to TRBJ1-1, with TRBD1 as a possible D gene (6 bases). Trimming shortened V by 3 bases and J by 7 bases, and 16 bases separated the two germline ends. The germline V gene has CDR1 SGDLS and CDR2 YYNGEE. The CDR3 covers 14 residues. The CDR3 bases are TGTGCCAGCAGCGCCCACCCGACAGGCAATGAAGCTTTCTTT. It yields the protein CASSAHPTGNEAFF.

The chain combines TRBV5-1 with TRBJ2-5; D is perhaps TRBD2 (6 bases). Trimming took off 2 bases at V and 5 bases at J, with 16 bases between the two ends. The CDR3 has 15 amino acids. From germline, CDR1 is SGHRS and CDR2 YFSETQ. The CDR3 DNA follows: TGCGCCAGCAGCTTCCTACCGGGAGAGGGGGAGACCCAGTACTTC. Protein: CASSFLPGEGETQYF.

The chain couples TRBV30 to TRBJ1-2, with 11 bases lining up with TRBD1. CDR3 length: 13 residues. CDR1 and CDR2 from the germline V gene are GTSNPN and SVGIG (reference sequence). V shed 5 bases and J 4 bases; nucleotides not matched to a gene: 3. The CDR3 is CAWAGQGAYGYTF. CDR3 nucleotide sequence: TGTGCCTGGGCAGGACAGGGGGCCTATGGCTACACCTTC.

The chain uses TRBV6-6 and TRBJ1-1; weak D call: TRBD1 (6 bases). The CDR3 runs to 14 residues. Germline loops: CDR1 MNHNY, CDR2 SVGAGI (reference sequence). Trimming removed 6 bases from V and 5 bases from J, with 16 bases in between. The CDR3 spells CASSPTGLETEAFF. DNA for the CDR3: TGTGCCAGCAGCCCGACAGGATTAGAAACTGAAGCTTTCTTT.

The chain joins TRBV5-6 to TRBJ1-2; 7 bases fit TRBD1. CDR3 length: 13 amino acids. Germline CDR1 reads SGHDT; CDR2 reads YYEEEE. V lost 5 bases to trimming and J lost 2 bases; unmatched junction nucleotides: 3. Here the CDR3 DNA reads TGTGCCAGCAGACTACAGGGGAACTATGGCTACACCTTC. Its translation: CASRLQGNYGYTF.

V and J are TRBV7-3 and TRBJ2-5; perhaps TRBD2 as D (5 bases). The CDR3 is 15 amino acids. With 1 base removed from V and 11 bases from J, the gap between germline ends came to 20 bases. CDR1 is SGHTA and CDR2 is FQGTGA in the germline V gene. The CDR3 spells CASSLSPPGVGEQYF. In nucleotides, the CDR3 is TGTGCCAGCAGCTTAAGCCCCCCTGGGGTCGGGGAGCAGTACTTC.

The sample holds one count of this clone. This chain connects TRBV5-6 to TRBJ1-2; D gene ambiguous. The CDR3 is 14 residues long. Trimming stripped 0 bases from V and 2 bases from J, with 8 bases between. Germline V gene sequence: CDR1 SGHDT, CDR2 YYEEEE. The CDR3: CASSLAPVNYGYTF. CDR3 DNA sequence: TGTGCCAGCAGCTTGGCTCCGGTCAACTATGGCTACACCTTC.

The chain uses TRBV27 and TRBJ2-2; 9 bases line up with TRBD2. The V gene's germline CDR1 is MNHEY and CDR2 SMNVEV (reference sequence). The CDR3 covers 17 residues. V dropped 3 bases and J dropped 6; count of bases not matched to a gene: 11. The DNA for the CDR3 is TGTGCCAGCAGTTTGTTTAGCGGGAGAGGTAGTCCCGGGGAGCTGTTTTTT. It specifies CASSLFSGRGSPGELFF.

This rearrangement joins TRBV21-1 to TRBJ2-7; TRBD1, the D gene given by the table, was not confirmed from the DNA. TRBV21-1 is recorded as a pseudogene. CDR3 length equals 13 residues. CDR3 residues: CASSKAPGIEQYF. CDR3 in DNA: TGTGCCAGCAGCAAAGCGCCAGGGATCGAGCAGTACTTC.

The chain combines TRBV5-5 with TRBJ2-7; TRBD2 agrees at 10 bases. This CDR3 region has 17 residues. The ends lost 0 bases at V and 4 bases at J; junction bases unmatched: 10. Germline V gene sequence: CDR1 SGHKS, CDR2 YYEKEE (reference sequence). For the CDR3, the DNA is TGTGCCAGCAGCTTGGCGGTGTCCGCGACTAGCGGGTACGAGCAGTACGTC. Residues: CASSLAVSATSGYEQYV.

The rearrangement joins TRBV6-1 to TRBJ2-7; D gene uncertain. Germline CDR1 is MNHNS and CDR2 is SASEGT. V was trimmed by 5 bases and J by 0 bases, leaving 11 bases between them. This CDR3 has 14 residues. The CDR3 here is CASSQQSSSYEQYF. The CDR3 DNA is TGTGCCAGCAGTCAACAGAGCAGCTCCTACGAGCAGTACTTC.

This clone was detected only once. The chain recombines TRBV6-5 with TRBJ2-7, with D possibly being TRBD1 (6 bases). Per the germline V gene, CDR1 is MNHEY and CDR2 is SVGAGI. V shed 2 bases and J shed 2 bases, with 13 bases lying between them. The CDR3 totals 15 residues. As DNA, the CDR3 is TGTGCCAGCAGTTACACCACACAGGGAACCTACGAGCAGTACTTC. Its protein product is CASSYTTQGTYEQYF.

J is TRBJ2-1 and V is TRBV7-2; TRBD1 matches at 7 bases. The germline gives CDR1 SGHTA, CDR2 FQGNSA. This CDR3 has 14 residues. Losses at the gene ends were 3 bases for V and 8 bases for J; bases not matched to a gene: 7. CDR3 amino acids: CASSFITGADEQFF. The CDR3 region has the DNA TGTGCCAGCAGCTTTATTACAGGGGCGGATGAGCAGTTCTTC.

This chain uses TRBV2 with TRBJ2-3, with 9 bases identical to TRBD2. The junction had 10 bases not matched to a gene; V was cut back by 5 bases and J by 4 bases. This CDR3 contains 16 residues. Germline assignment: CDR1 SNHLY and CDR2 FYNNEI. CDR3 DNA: TGTGCCAGCAGTAAGGGGGGACTAGCCCCGCCAGATACGCAGTATTTT. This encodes CASSKGGLAPPDTQYF.

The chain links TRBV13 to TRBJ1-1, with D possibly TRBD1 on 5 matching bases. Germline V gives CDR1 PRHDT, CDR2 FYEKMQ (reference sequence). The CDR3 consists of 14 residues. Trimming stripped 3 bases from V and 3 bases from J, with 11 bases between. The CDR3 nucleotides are TGTGCCAGCAGCTTGAACAGGCGCCACACTGAAGCTTTCTTT. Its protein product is CASSLNRRHTEAFF.

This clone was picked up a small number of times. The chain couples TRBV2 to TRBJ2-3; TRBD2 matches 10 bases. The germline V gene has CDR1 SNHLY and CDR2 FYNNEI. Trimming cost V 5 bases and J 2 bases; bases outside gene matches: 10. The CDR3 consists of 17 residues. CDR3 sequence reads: CASSRSTGTSDTDTQYF. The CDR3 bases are TGTGCCAGCAGTCGCTCAACCGGGACTAGCGACACAGATACGCAGTATTTT. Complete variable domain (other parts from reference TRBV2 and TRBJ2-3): EPEVTQTPSHQVTQMGQEVILRCVPISNHLYFYWYRQILGQKVEFLVSFYNNEISEKSEIFDDQFSVERPDGSNFTLKIRSTKLEDSAMYFCASSRSTGTSDTDTQYFGPGTRLTVL.

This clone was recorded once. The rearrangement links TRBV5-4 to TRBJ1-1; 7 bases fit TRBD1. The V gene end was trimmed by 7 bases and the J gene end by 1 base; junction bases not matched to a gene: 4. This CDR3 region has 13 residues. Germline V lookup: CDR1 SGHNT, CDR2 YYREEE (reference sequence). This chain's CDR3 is CASLRQGNTEAFF. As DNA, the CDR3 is TGTGCCAGCCTTAGACAGGGGAACACTGAAGCTTTCTTT. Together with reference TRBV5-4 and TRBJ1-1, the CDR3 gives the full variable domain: ETGVTQSPTHLIKTRGQQVTLRCSSQSGHNTVSWYQQALGQGPQFIFQYYREEENGRGNFPPRFSGLQFPNYSSELNVNALELDDSALYLCASLRQGNTEAFFGQGTRLTVV.

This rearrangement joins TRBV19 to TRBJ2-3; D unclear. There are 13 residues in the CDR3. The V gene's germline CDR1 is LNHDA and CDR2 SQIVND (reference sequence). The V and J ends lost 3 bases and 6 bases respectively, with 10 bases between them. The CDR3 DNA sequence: TGTGCCAGTAGTATTAGTGGTTGGGATACGCAGTATTTT. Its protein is CASSISGWDTQYF.

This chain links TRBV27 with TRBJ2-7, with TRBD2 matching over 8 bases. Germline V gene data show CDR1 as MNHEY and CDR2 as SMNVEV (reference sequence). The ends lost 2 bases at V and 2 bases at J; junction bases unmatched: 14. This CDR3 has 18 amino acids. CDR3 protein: CASSLIGGPTGGTYEQYF. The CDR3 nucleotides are TGTGCCAGCAGTTTAATTGGGGGTCCGACGGGGGGGACCTACGAGCAGTACTTC.